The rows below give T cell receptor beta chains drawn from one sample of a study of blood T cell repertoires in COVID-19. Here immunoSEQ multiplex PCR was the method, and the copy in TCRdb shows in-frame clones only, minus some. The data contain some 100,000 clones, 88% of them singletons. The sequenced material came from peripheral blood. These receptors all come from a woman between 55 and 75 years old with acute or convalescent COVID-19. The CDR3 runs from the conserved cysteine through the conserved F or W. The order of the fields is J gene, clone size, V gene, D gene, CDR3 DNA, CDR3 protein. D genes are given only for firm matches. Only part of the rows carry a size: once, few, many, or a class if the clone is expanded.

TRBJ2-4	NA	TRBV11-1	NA	TGTGCCAGCAGCCTTGGGACACAACTAGCCAAAAACATTCAGTACTTC	CASSLGTQLAKNIQYF
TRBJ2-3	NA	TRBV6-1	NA	TGTGCCAGCAGTGAAAGAGGGGGAGCAGATACGCAGTATTTT	CASSERGGADTQYF
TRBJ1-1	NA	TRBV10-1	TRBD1	TGCGCCACCGCCCGACAGGGCCCTGAAGCTTTCTTT	CATARQGPEAFF
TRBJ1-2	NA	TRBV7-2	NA	TGTGCCAGCAGCTCTTTGGGGGCCAACTATGGCTACACCTTC	CASSSLGANYGYTF
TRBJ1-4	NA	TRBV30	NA	TGTGCCTGGAGGTATAGCGGAAATGAAAAACTGTTTTTT	CAWRYSGNEKLFF
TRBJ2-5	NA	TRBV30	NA	TGTGCCTGGAGTGTAGGTGGGGCCCAAGAGACCCAGTACTTC	CAWSVGGAQETQYF
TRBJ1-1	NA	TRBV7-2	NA	TGTGCCAGCAGCCGCCGGTCGGGGGGCACTGAAGCTTTCTTT	CASSRRSGGTEAFF
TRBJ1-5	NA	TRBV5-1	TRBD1	TGCGCCAGCAGCCCAACCACAGGGGCTAGCAATCAGCCCCAGCATTTT	CASSPTTGASNQPQHF
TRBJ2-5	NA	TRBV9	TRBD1	TGTGCCAGCAGCCGAAGGACAGGGAACCAAGAGACCCAGTACTTC	CASSRRTGNQETQYF
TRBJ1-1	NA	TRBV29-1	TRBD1	TGCAGCGTGGCCCCCGGGACAGGGACTGAAGCTTTCTTT	CSVAPGTGTEAFF
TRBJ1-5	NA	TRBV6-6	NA	TGTGCCAGCACTGGGGCGGCTCAGCCCCAGCATTTT	CASTGAAQPQHF
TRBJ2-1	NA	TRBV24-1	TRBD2	TGTGCCACCAGTGCGAGGGTGGCTAGCGGGAGTACATTCCACAATGAGCAGTTCTTC	CATSARVASGSTFHNEQFF
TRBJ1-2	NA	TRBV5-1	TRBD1	TGCGCCAGCAGCTCCGGACAGGCGAATAAGGCGCGCCACTATGGCTACACCTTC	CASSSGQANKARHYGYTF
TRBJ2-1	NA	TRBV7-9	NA	TGTGCCAGCAGCTTGTCGGGTTCCTACAATGAGCAGTTCTTC	CASSLSGSYNEQFF
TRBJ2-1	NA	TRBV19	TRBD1	TGTGCCAGTACCGTAAGACAGGGCGATGAGCAGTTCTTC	CASTVRQGDEQFF
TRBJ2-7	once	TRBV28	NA	TGTGCCAGCAGTTTTTTTGGCCCTTCCAACGAGCAGTACTTC	CASSFFGPSNEQYF
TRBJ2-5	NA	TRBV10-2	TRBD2	TGCGCCAGCAGTCCCACGGGAGCTAGCGGGTCAGGGACCCAGTACTTC	CASSPTGASGSGTQYF
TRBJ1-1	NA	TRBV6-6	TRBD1	TGTGCCAGCAGTCAACCCCCCGGGACAGGAGCCCTAGCGAACACTGAAGCTTTCTTT	CASSQPPGTGALANTEAFF
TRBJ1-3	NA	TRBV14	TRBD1	TGTGCCAGCAGCCCAGGGGGATCCTCTGGAAACACCATATATTTT	CASSPGGSSGNTIYF
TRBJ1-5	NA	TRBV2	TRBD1	TGTGCCAGCAGAGTAGGACAGGATAGCAATCAGCCCCAGCATTTT	CASRVGQDSNQPQHF
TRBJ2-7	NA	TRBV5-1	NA	TGCGCCACCAGCGACGGACACTCCTACGAGCAGTACTTC	CATSDGHSYEQYF
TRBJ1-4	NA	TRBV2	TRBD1	TGTGCCAGCGGACAGGGGGCGACAGATGAAAAACTGTTTTTT	CASGQGATDEKLFF
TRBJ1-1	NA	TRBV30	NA	TGTGCCTGGGGGGCCCCTCTCCGTGAAGCTTTCTTT	CAWGAPLREAFF
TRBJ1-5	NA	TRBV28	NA	TGTGCCAGCAGTTCCCTGTTGACTTGGACAGCTCGGGGCAATCAGCCCCAGCATTTT	CASSSLLTWTARGNQPQHF
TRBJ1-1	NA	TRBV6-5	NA	TGTGCCAGCAGTTACAATGGTAGAGGGGAAGCTTTCTTT	CASSYNGRGEAFF
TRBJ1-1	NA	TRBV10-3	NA	TGTGCCATCAGTGAGCTCCCGGGGAACACTGAAGCTTTCTTT	CAISELPGNTEAFF
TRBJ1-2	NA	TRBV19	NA	TGTGCCAGTAGTATAGACAGTTACTATGGCTACACCTTC	CASSIDSYYGYTF
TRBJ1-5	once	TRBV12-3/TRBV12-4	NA	TGTGCCAGCAGTTTTGGAGGGAATCAGCCCCAGCATTTT	CASSFGGNQPQHF
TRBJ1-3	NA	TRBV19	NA	TGTGCCAGTAGTAGCGCCACAGTGTCAAACACCATATATTTT	CASSSATVSNTIYF
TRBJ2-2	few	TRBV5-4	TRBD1	TGTGCCAGCAGCCCAAAGGGACAGGGGTTGGGTACCGGGGAGCTGTTTTTT	CASSPKGQGLGTGELFF